The clone carrying this TCR beta chain was seen many times. The antigen remains unidentified. V shed 4 bases and J shed 2 bases, with 13 bases lying between them. CDR3 length: 16 amino acids. Germline-derived CDR1 and CDR2 are SGHRS and YFSETQ. Total RNA was extracted from unfractionated whole blood. TCRdb passed the 5' RACE reads through MiXCR, listing each CDR3 protein once. The sample lists 100,000 to 120,000 distinct CDR3 sequences, around a fifth occurring once. This sample was taken from a study of human T cells and chemical hapten exposure. Overall study results and limits: TCRs exceeding a frequency of 1 in 1000 stayed unchanged under DPC sensitization.

The receptor was derived from a human donor in good health. V usage is TRBV5-1 and J usage is TRBJ2-6; unclear D gene. The CDR3 here is CASSPALTAGANVLTF. In DNA, the CDR3 is TGCGCCAGCAGCCCGGCCCTGACGGCTGGGGCCAACGTCCTGACTTTC.